The source of this TCR beta chain is a study of shared clonotypes between healthy human individuals. Whole-study results and caveats: The naive CD4 repertoires of a handful of donors were compared, and around 4.7% of clonotypes were shared.

Germline CDR1 and CDR2: MNHEY and SMNVEV (reference sequence). V was pared by 6 bases and J by 4 bases, with 12 bases between. The CDR3 contains 13 residues. About this clone itself: Its antigen is still unknown.

Assay: immunoSEQ multiplex PCR; the TCRdb copy retains only in-frame clones and omits some. The sample gives 740,000 or so clones, 60% to 75% of which show up once; more than 1.5% is in the top ten. The origin of this receptor is a woman between 25 and 40 years old in good health. The sequenced material came from memory CD4+ T cells sorted from blood. Described subset: CD45RA-negative fraction. This sequence joins TRBV27 and TRBJ1-2; weak D call: TRBD1 (5 bases). The chain's CDR3 is CASSRGVSYGYTF. CDR3 DNA: TGTGCCAGCAGCCGAGGGGTGAGCTATGGCTACACCTTC.